The 5 T cell receptor beta chains given below trace back to one sample, sequenced in a study of neurological immune-mediated disorders. Time point of the sample: longitudinal time-point 2. TCRdb re-analysed the 5' RACE reads in MiXCR, keeping a single row per CDR3 protein. The data contain 70,000 to 95,000 distinct CDR3 sequences, less than 15% of them singletons. The sequenced sample was PBMCs. The receptors were sampled from a female donor with HTLV-1-associated myelopathy (HAM/TSP).

About this clonotype: This may be a read error, as it is one base from a much larger clone. V and J are TRBV5-1 and TRBJ2-1; 10 positions match TRBD2. The germline V gene has CDR1 SGHRS and CDR2 YFSETQ. The CDR3 loop spans 19 amino acids. J gave up 1 base and V 4 bases, and 14 bases lay outside the gene matches. The CDR3 region is CASSHRQRGGRRSYNEQFF. CDR3 DNA sequence: TGCGCCAGCAGCCATCGACAGCGGGGGGGCCGTAGGTCCTACAATGAGCAGTTCTTC.

On this clonotype itself: The junction and the germline gene differ at one end; a read error may be behind it. The chain employs TRBV12-3 or TRBV12-4 and TRBJ2-2; D gene uncertain. The CDR3 has 13 amino acids. DNA of the CDR3: TGTGCCAGCAGTTTAGGTGACACCAGGGAGCTGTTTTTT. Translated: CASSLGDTRELFF.

This clonotype showed up many times. The rearrangement links TRBV20-1 to TRBJ2-7, with TRBD2 as a possible D gene (7 bases). The CDR3 spans 14 residues. The germline CDR1 and CDR2 sequences are DFQATT and SNEGSKA (reference sequence). V lost 6 bases to trimming and J lost 6 bases, with 21 bases between them. The CDR3 reads CSAPLAGAGPEQYF. The CDR3 DNA follows: TGCAGTGCCCCCCTGGCGGGGGCCGGACCCGAGCAGTACTTC.

This clonotype was seen ten or more times. The J gene is TRBJ2-3, the V gene TRBV27; D is perhaps TRBD2 (5 bases). Deletions cut 9 bases from V and 5 bases from J, with 15 bases between. The germline V gene has CDR1 MNHEY and CDR2 SMNVEV (reference sequence). The CDR3 consists of 13 residues. The CDR3: CASRTANGDTQYF. The CDR3 bases are TGTGCCAGTCGGACTGCAAACGGAGATACGCAGTATTTT.

This clonotype was found many times. The CDR3: CASSLVYGGGMNTEAFF. Here the CDR3 DNA reads TGTGCCAGCAGCTTAGTTTACGGGGGAGGTATGAACACTGAAGCTTTCTTT. The gene calls are TRBV11-2 and TRBJ1-1; a weak D match, TRBD1 (5 bases). Trimming left V 1 base short and J 0 bases short, with 15 bases between. CDR3 size: 17 residues. Germline V lookup: CDR1 SGHAT, CDR2 FQNNGV.